These T cell receptor beta chains were read from a single sample in a study of Ad26.COV2.S vaccination and SARS-CoV-2 variants. Profiled with immunoSEQ multiplex PCR; TCRdb holds only in-frame clones, not every one. The sample contains approximately 480,000 clones, about 83% of which appear only once. This sample comprised peripheral blood, obtained in a trial of Ad26.COV2.S vaccine versus placebo. Source of these receptors: a person between 18 and 60 years old who received the Ad26.COV2.S COVID-19 vaccine or a placebo. The CDR3 runs from the conserved cysteine through the conserved F or W.

J	V	CDR3
TRBJ2-5	TRBV5-1	CASSLAFGETQYF
TRBJ1-1	TRBV15	CATSNRRGMNTEAFF
TRBJ1-2	TRBV7-9	CASSLVVGEGYTF
TRBJ1-4	TRBV9	CASSEGAYGTEEKLFF
TRBJ2-5	TRBV9	CASSARAGGTIMETQYF
TRBJ1-5	TRBV5-4	CASSSQPANQPQHF
TRBJ2-2	TRBV9	CASSWTTWSGELFF
TRBJ2-3	TRBV28	CASWASGRTDTQYF
TRBJ1-1	TRBV16	CASSQSTTGATWDTEAFF
TRBJ2-3	TRBV7-2	CASRPGLAGDTQYF
TRBJ2-1	TRBV5-4	CASSNSGRGNNEQFF
TRBJ2-7	TRBV6-5	CASSYGDEQYF
TRBJ2-2	TRBV24-1	CATSDSPRTGELFF
TRBJ2-7	TRBV30	CAWKPSPGISSYEQYF
TRBJ1-4	TRBV9	CASSVGQRDMEKLFF
TRBJ2-2	TRBV7-9	CASSLGQYATGELFF
TRBJ2-1	TRBV2	CASSARQAVGEQFF
TRBJ1-1	TRBV7-2	CASSLEQGGMNTEAFF
TRBJ2-1	TRBV28	CASSLIRLAGDLVEQFF
TRBJ1-5	TRBV7-8	CASSLGQAPLNSNQPQHF
TRBJ2-5	TRBV6-2/TRBV6-3	CASSFLAGAPGKETQYF
TRBJ2-1	TRBV5-1	CASSWRAMQEGNEQFF
TRBJ2-3	TRBV5-8	CASSSPRGLREVSNTDTQYF
TRBJ2-2	TRBV9	CASSVVGGTGELFF
TRBJ2-7	TRBV6-4	CASSAEFGPTGGEQYF
TRBJ2-1	TRBV11-2	CASSFLGSGSINEQFF
TRBJ2-2	TRBV19	CASSIAGLTGELFF
TRBJ2-1	TRBV10-3	CAISLQGMRSTDEQFF
TRBJ2-5	TRBV11-3	CASSLAGRRQETQYF
TRBJ2-5	TRBV6-5	CASRRLAGKETQYF
TRBJ1-4	TRBV4-2	CASSQDATNEKLFF
TRBJ2-5	TRBV7-2	CASSPTSSAGAQYF
TRBJ2-7	TRBV5-1	CASSLGTSRRGSEQYF
TRBJ2-4	TRBV3-1/TRBV3-2	CASTRKGGNIQYF
TRBJ1-1	TRBV25-1	CASSVGSPSAEAFF
TRBJ2-1	TRBV6-6	CATDIGGAYNEQFF
TRBJ2-1	TRBV9	CASSDRTGGNEQFF
TRBJ2-5	TRBV6-5	CASSYSTSEGTQYF
TRBJ2-2	TRBV9	CASSADRGSTGELFF
TRBJ2-4	TRBV11-3	CASSLGPQNIQYF
TRBJ2-7	TRBV3-1/TRBV3-2	CASSPTSGTPYEQYF
TRBJ2-7	TRBV25-1	CASMAAQTYEQYF
TRBJ1-1	TRBV7-3	CASAGHPNTEAFF
TRBJ2-1	TRBV21-1	CASSKVLAGWVWEQFF
TRBJ1-1	TRBV5-1	CASSLPTGQNTEAFF
TRBJ2-1	TRBV18	CASSPNQEQFF
TRBJ1-1	TRBV30	CAWSIWGIRNTEAFF
TRBJ1-5	TRBV14	CASSWLKKGCNQPQHF
TRBJ2-1	TRBV9	CASSVVAELYSYNEQFF
TRBJ2-7	TRBV6-5	CASRPLRSYEQYF
TRBJ2-3	TRBV20-1	CSAASVGTQYF
TRBJ1-6	TRBV5-4	CASSATGGSYNSPLHF